This entry features one T cell receptor (beta chain) sequence. This clone was picked up one time. Its specific antigen is unknown. Base qualities are not provided; no much larger clone lies one nucleotide away. The germline V gene encodes CDR1 MGHRA and CDR2 YSYEKL. Germline trimming amounts to 5 bases on V and 7 bases on J, with 15 as the count of junction bases outside the gene matches. Inclusive of the bounding cysteine and phenylalanine, the CDR3 is 16 residues long. This entry keeps only the CDR3 DNA: 48 bases, framed from base 1. TCRbeta CDR3 regions were amplified from genomic DNA using the immunoSEQ Assay, a bias-controlled multiplex PCR. Per the original workflow: Within the assay, amplification of reference gene primers was used to estimate how many nucleated cells each sample contained. To quantify the absolute abundance of each unique TCRbeta CDR3 rearrangement, sequence reads were collapsed and filtered. For each sample, productive Simpson clonality was calculated as the square root of Simpson's diversity index across productive rearrangements. Here the immuneACCESS table is served through TCRdb, limited to in-frame sequences with V and J called. Missing clones are a known gap in these copies; in checked studies unresolved V genes cover under half, and the rest lacks a known reason. For V, J and clone size, that table is used; D and trimming come from the DNA. The sample includes 120,000 or so clones, with 85% observed a single time. 25% to 30% of the sample is taken by the ten largest.

Each collaborating institution followed its own protocols to collect whole blood in K2EDTA tubes. For TCRbeta analysis, collaborator samples were shipped as frozen whole blood, as isolated PBMCs, or as DNA extracted from either sample type. The data stem from a study of blood T cell repertoires in COVID-19 (dated by TCRdb to about 2020). Study-wide context: Samples from collaborators originated in the United States, Italy and Spain and spanned both the acute and convalescent phases of COVID-19. The prospective study material was composed of cDNA or gDNA derived from T cells, B-cell-depleted T cells, or PBMCs. The dataset comprised deeply sampled blood TCRbeta repertoires from subjects exposed to, actively infected with, or recovered from COVID-19. The repertoires were made available in a free public database intended to serve as a resource for research on the immune response to SARS-CoV-2. The samples were drawn from two sources: the first 160 participants of the ongoing ImmuneRACE study, and fewer than 1,500 subjects contributed by 6 global collaborators. The sample metadata nearly always contained a de-identified subject ID, COVID-19 status, age in years and sex. HLA class I and class II types, where available, came from metadata supplied by the sample provider rather than from assay-based typing. What the study reported, not specific to this receptor: How much clinical and demographic metadata was included differed by source and by participant, and the metadata was provided uncurated.

Sequencing was done on a sample of peripheral blood. The chain is encoded by TRBV4-1 joined to TRBJ2-5; 8 junctional bases match TRBD2. The receptor's source is a woman older than 75 with acute or convalescent COVID-19. CDR3 loop: CASSSGLAGIRVTQYF. The nucleotide sequence is given as TGCGCCAGCAGCTCCGGACTAGCTGGAATTCGAGTGACCCAGTACTTC.